Below, 18 T cell receptor beta chains from the same sample are listed, as sequenced in a study of blood T cell repertoires in COVID-19. Sequencing was performed with immunoSEQ multiplex PCR; in TCRdb, only in-frame clones are kept and a portion is missing. The table includes fewer than 300,000 clones, approximately 90% detected once. Sequences were obtained from peripheral blood. The source of these receptors is a man aged 60 to 69 who had recovered from COVID-19.

The V gene is TRBV4-1, the J gene TRBJ2-5, with 15 bases that match TRBD2. Germline V gene sequence: CDR1 MGHRA, CDR2 YSYEKL. This CDR3 spans 19 amino acids. Trimming removed 0 bases from V and 5 bases from J; junction bases left unmatched: 10. The CDR3 sequence: CASSQDPWTSGGAGETQYF. CDR3 DNA sequence: TGCGCCAGCAGCCAAGATCCTTGGACTAGCGGGGGGGCAGGTGAGACCCAGTACTTC.

V usage is TRBV6-2 or TRBV6-3 and J usage is TRBJ2-3; 9 bases align to TRBD1. CDR1 is MNHEY and CDR2 is SVGEGT in the germline V gene. The CDR3 is made up of 18 amino acids. V shed 4 bases and J 2 bases; nucleotides not matched to a gene: 13. CDR3 protein: CASSSYTLGTGSTDTQYF. The CDR3 nucleotides read TGTGCCAGCAGTTCCTACACCCTCGGGACAGGGTCCACAGATACGCAGTATTTT.

The gene calls are TRBV2 and TRBJ2-1; tentative D call: TRBD1 (5 bases). V was cut by 1 base and J by 2 bases, with 9 bases left in between. Germline assignment: CDR1 SNHLY and CDR2 FYNNEI. The CDR3 runs 15 residues. The CDR3 here is CASSEEGLPYNEQFF. CDR3 DNA: TGTGCCAGCAGTGAAGAGGGGCTACCCTACAATGAGCAGTTCTTC.

The CDR3 loop is CASSQDTKQGFYGYTF. CDR3 DNA: TGTGCCAGCAGCCAAGATACCAAACAGGGTTTCTATGGCTACACCTTC. This chain joins TRBV14 and TRBJ1-2; D might be TRBD1 (6 bases). This CDR3 has 16 residues. V shed 0 bases and J shed 4 bases, with 15 bases lying between them. CDR1 is SGHDN, CDR2 FVKESK, per germline.

The rearrangement links TRBV19 to TRBJ1-4; tentatively, D is TRBD1 (6 bases). Trimming stripped 5 bases from V and 2 bases from J, with 12 bases between. This CDR3 comprises 15 residues. The germline V gene encodes CDR1 LNHDA and CDR2 SQIVND (reference sequence). In DNA form, the CDR3 reads TGTGCCAGTAGTGGACTGGGGGCCACTAATGAAAAACTGTTTTTT. Residues: CASSGLGATNEKLFF.

The chain joins TRBV6-6 to TRBJ2-7, with D possibly being TRBD2 (6 bases). Germline V gene data show CDR1 as MNHNY and CDR2 as SVGAGI (reference sequence). Trimming removed 4 bases at V and 0 bases at J, with 13 bases between. The CDR3 has 15 amino acids. CDR3 in DNA: TGTGCCAGCAGTTCGGCGCGGGGATTCTCCTACGAGCAGTACTTC. Its translation is CASSSARGFSYEQYF.

This chain links TRBV14 with TRBJ2-7; 7 nucleotides agree with TRBD1. Germline V gives CDR1 SGHDN, CDR2 FVKESK. This CDR3 spans 16 amino acids. V shed 3 bases, J shed 5 bases, and the junction held 13 bases outside the gene matches. CDR3 nucleotide sequence: TGTGCCAGCAGCCAGCCGACAGGGATGGGACGCAACGAGCAGTACTTC. This translates into CASSQPTGMGRNEQYF.

The J gene is TRBJ2-7, the V gene TRBV4-2; 7 bases fit TRBD2. Germline CDR1 LGHNA, CDR2 YNFKEQ. The CDR3 is 14 amino acids. V was clipped by 2 bases and J by 5 bases; unmatched bases: 6. CDR3 sequence: CASSQLGTKDEQYF. CDR3 DNA: TGTGCCAGCAGCCAATTAGGGACTAAGGACGAGCAGTACTTC.

This sequence joins TRBV6-5 and TRBJ2-1; 12 bases are a match to TRBD2. There are 15 residues in the CDR3. From germline, CDR1 is MNHEY and CDR2 SVGAGI. The V and J ends lost 3 bases and 8 bases, in that order; junction bases with no gene match: 5. The CDR3 loop is CASSYTSGGPHEQFF. The DNA of the CDR3 is TGTGCCAGCAGTTATACTAGCGGGGGGCCCCATGAGCAGTTCTTC.

This chain connects TRBV25-1 to TRBJ2-3; 9 nucleotides match TRBD1. The CDR3 is made up of 16 amino acids. Looked up from germline, CDR1 is MGHDK and CDR2 is SYGVNS. V trimming: 4 bases; J trimming: 2 bases; junction bases outside the gene matches: 7. The CDR3 region is CASSARQGVPTDTQYF. For the CDR3, the DNA is TGTGCCAGCAGTGCAAGACAGGGGGTTCCCACAGATACGCAGTATTTT.

V is TRBV9 and J is TRBJ2-3; 14 nucleotides match TRBD2. The V and J ends lost 4 bases and 2 bases, in that order; junction bases with no gene match: 6. The germline gives CDR1 SGDLS, CDR2 YYNGEE. CDR3 length: 17 residues. CDR3 residues: CASSQGLAGAFTDTQYF. CDR3 sequence (DNA): TGTGCCAGCAGCCAGGGACTAGCGGGGGCCTTCACAGATACGCAGTATTTT.

This clone showed up just a few times. V is TRBV6-2 or TRBV6-3 and J is TRBJ2-7; D remains unclear. Germline-derived CDR1 and CDR2 are MNHEY and SVGEGT. The CDR3 is 11 amino acids. Trimming pared 2 bases from V and 5 bases from J, leaving 4 bases between. CDR3 residues: CASSYRDEQYF. CDR3 DNA sequence: TGTGCCAGCAGTTACCGGGACGAGCAGTACTTC.

The chain couples TRBV5-6 to TRBJ1-1; D perhaps matches TRBD1 (5 bases). Trimming left V 1 base short and J 2 bases short, with 15 bases between. The CDR3 has 16 residues. Germline V CDR1 and CDR2: SGHDT, YYEEEE. DNA of the CDR3: TGTGCCAGCAGCTTGTTGGGGCTTGTCAGTAACACTGAAGCTTTCTTT. This sequence encodes CASSLLGLVSNTEAFF.

The CDR3 loop is CSVVWAQGNYGYTF. The CDR3 region has the DNA TGCAGCGTTGTATGGGCCCAGGGGAACTATGGCTACACCTTC. This chain connects TRBV29-1 to TRBJ1-2; perhaps TRBD1 as D (6 bases). CDR3 length: 14 residues. Between the trimmed V and J ends, which lost 4 bases and 2 bases, there was a span of 14 bases. The germline V gene has CDR1 SQVTM and CDR2 ANQGSEA.

The chain employs TRBV7-2 and TRBJ1-2; 11 nucleotides align to TRBD1. J lost 8 bases, V lost 5 bases, and 7 bases had no gene match. Looked up from germline, CDR1 is SGHTA and CDR2 is FQGNSA. This CDR3 contains 14 residues. CDR3 nucleotides: TGTGCCAGCAGCACCAGGACAGGGGGCGGCGGCTACACCTTC. Protein: CASSTRTGGGGYTF.

V usage is TRBV27 and J usage is TRBJ1-6; D is undetermined. CDR1 is MNHEY, CDR2 SMNVEV, per germline (reference sequence). Deletions cut 3 bases from V and 8 bases from J, with 17 bases between. The CDR3 runs 16 residues. The CDR3 sequence is CASSFYSFTGDSPLHF. The CDR3 DNA reads as TGTGCCAGCAGTTTTTACAGCTTCACCGGGGATTCACCCCTCCACTTT.

This CDR3 reads CASSIVSDRRFNQPQHF. CDR3 bases: TGTGCCAGTAGTATAGTATCGGACAGGCGGTTCAATCAGCCCCAGCATTTT. The gene calls are TRBV19 and TRBJ1-5; TRBD1 agrees at 7 bases. CDR3 size: 17 residues. J gave up 3 bases and V 1 base, and 9 bases lay outside the gene matches. The V gene's germline CDR1 is LNHDA and CDR2 SQIVND (reference sequence).

A remark on this clone: This CDR3 is also generated by other DNA sequences in the sample. The chain joins TRBV11-3 to TRBJ2-3; D is ambiguous. The CDR3 length is 12 residues. Germline lookup yields CDR1 SGHNT and CDR2 YENEEA. Trimming removed 5 bases at V and 1 base at J, with 4 bases between. As DNA, the CDR3 is TGTGCCAGCAGCCGGGGCACAGATACGCAGTATTTT. Residues: CASSRGTDTQYF.